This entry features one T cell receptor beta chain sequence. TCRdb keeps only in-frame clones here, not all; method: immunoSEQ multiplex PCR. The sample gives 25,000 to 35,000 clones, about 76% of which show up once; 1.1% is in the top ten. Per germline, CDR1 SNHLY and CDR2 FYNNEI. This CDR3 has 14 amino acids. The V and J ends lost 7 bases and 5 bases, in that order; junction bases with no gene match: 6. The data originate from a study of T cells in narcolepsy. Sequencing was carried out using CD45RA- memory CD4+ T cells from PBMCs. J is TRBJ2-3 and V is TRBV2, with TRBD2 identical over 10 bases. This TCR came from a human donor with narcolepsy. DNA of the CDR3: TGTGCCAGCAAGCGGGAGGGCCCGGGAGATACGCAGTATTTT. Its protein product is CASKREGPGDTQYF.